The 8 T cell receptor beta chains below come from one sample, sequenced in a study of shared clonotypes between healthy human individuals. Clones were read by immunoSEQ multiplex PCR, and TCRdb kept only the in-frame ones, dropping some. The sample lists 950,000 to 1,300,000 clones, more than 60% seen once, with about 1.5% in the top ten. Sequencing was carried out using memory CD4+ T cells sorted from blood. The subset: CD45RA-negative fraction. The receptors shown here come from a man aged 18 to 30 in good health.

The chain recombines TRBV9 with TRBJ1-1; weak D call: TRBD1 (6 bases). CDR1 and CDR2 (germline): SGDLS, YYNGEE. This CDR3 has 15 amino acids. V was clipped by 4 bases and J by 1 base, with 14 bases between them. The CDR3, as DNA: TGTGCCAGCAGCACGGGACAAATCAAGAACACTGAAGCTTTCTTT. Its protein product is CASSTGQIKNTEAFF.

The chain links TRBV18 to TRBJ1-1; 11 nucleotides agree with TRBD1. The V gene's germline CDR1 is KGHSH and CDR2 LQKENI. Trimming removed 6 bases from V and 10 bases from J; junction bases left unmatched: 13. The CDR3 loop spans 15 amino acids. CDR3 nucleotide sequence: TGTGCCAGCTCCCCCGGGACAGGGGGTACGAGTGGAGCTTTCTTT. Its translation is CASSPGTGGTSGAFF.

The chain uses TRBV5-6 and TRBJ2-7; TRBD1 is a possible D gene (6 bases). This CDR3 comprises 17 residues. Trimming shortened V by 4 bases and J by 6 bases, and 26 bases separated the two germline ends. CDR1 and CDR2 from the germline V gene are SGHDT and YYEEEE. CDR3 in DNA: TGTGCCAGCAGCCAAACCTGGACAGCCTATACCTCTGGCGAGCAGTACTTC. Protein product: CASSQTWTAYTSGEQYF.

This rearrangement joins TRBV5-4 to TRBJ2-7; 12 nucleotides align to TRBD2. V trimming: 3 bases; J trimming: 0 bases; junction bases outside the gene matches: 4. CDR1 is SGHNT and CDR2 is YYREEE in the germline V gene (reference sequence). This CDR3 region has 16 residues. CDR3 sequence (DNA): TGTGCCAGCAGCTCGCTGACTAGCGGGAGCTCCTACGAGCAGTACTTC. Translation: CASSSLTSGSSYEQYF.

J is TRBJ1-6 and V is TRBV7-9; no reliable D call. V shed 3 bases and J shed 4 bases, with 7 bases lying between them. This CDR3 spans 14 amino acids. Germline CDR1 is SEHNR and CDR2 is FQNEAQ (reference sequence). CDR3 loop: CASSFDAYNSPLHF. Here the CDR3 DNA reads TGTGCCAGCAGCTTCGACGCTTATAATTCACCCCTCCACTTT.

This chain connects TRBV6-1 to TRBJ2-2; D gene ambiguous. The CDR3 loop spans 13 amino acids. Germline assignment: CDR1 MNHNS and CDR2 SASEGT. The V end lost 3 bases, the J end lost 4 bases, and 6 bases lay between the germline ends. The CDR3 spells CASSETGTGELFF. The CDR3 DNA sequence: TGTGCCAGCAGTGAGACGGGCACCGGGGAGCTGTTTTTT.

V gene TRBV28 combines with J gene TRBJ2-7; 10 bases are a match to TRBD1. V gave up 5 bases and J gave up 1 base; unmatched junction bases: 8. This CDR3 region has 16 residues. Germline CDR1 reads MDHEN; CDR2 reads SYDVKM. The CDR3: CASSPTGQGRSYEQYF. DNA for the CDR3: TGTGCCAGCAGTCCCACGGGACAGGGGAGGTCCTACGAGCAGTACTTC.

This chain connects TRBV4-3 to TRBJ2-1; D unclear. V dropped 0 bases and J dropped 4 bases, with 4 bases sitting between them. This CDR3 region has 13 residues. Germline values: CDR1 LGHNA, CDR2 YSLEER. CDR3 sequence: CASSQEGYNEQFF. CDR3 sequence (DNA): TGCGCCAGCAGCCAAGAAGGGTACAATGAGCAGTTCTTC.